Described below is a single T cell receptor beta chain sequence and its context. Which antigen it targets is not known. Base qualities were left out, and no much larger clone turns up one base away. After PBMCs were isolated by density centrifugation and stained for CD3, CD4 and CD8, a FACSAria was used to sort CD4+ and CD8+ T cells. Scalp biopsies and blood samples were provided by unaffected controls. Libraries were constructed by the immunoSEQ multiplex PCR assay. RNA was extracted from all samples and reverse transcribed into cDNA as template for TCR sequencing. First-strand cDNA was synthesized with SuperScript III using a 2:1 mix of oligo-dT and random hexamers. Amplification bias was assessed with a synthetic immune receptor repertoire, and residual bias was removed computationally. The original methods were these. Raw reads were preprocessed for error removal, and CDR3 was defined according to IMGT conventions as running from the conserved cysteine to phenylalanine. Clonality was calculated as 1 minus Shannon entropy normalized by log2 of the number of productive unique TCRs. Scalp TCRbeta sequences were cross-referenced with sorted blood CD4 and CD8 repertoires so that the CD4 or CD8 identity of scalp clones could be inferred. TCRdb carries this immuneACCESS record with in-frame sequences only. Its versions omit some clonotypes, under half of them owing to an unresolved V gene in the studies checked, with the rest unexplained. The V and J calls and the clone size are those of that table, but D and trimming were determined from the DNA. In this sample the table shows about 110,000 clones, roughly 59% of which occur a single time. The ten largest clones represent 20% to 25% of the sample.

This sample is drawn from a study of CD8+ T cells in alopecia areata listed by TCRdb under 2018. Looking at the study overall: High-throughput TCRbeta sequencing was used to examine T cell clonal expansion in alopecia areata in both the C3H/HeJ mouse model and human patients. Scalp tissue and sorted CD4+ and CD8+ peripheral blood T cells from patchy and totalis/universalis alopecia areata patients and from healthy controls were covered by human TCRbeta sequencing. Scalp clonality was compared across normal scalp (n=4), patchy alopecia areata scalp (n=8), and alopecia totalis/universalis scalp (n=8). The RNA source kit depended on sample type: the PAXgene miRNA kit for fixed scalp, the miRNeasy kit for PBMCs, and the RNeasy kit for mouse skin. Amplification of TCRbeta CDR3 regions was done by immunoSEQ multiplex PCR using 35 Vbeta forward primers and 13 Jbeta reverse primers. Study-level results and caveats: Shared TCR sequences between patients were less evident than in mice, which may be partly attributable to HLA diversity in the patient population. Lesional scalp, especially in alopecia totalis/universalis, showed higher clonality and more expanded CD8+ clones than normal scalp, suggesting antigenic drive. Resident alphabeta T cells in normal human skin are also sequenced, complicating scalp TCR repertoire analysis, unlike mouse skin dominated by gammadelta T cells.

Trimming removed 4 bases from V and 2 bases from J; the gene matches leave 5 bases unexplained. The CDR3, from cysteine to phenylalanine, totals 13 residues. Just the 39-base CDR3 DNA is kept, in frame starting at base 1. Via the germline V gene, CDR1 is SQVTM and CDR2 ANQGSEA. Sequencing was done on a sample of CD8+ T cells sorted from blood. The clonotype originates from a human donor in good health. The rearranged chain carries TRBV29-1 and TRBJ2-7; TRBD1 fits 7 bases in the junction. The CDR3 loop reads CSVVGDSPYEQYF. The DNA reads TGCAGCGTTGTTGGGGACAGCCCCTACGAGCAGTACTTC.